The 18 T cell receptor beta chains below all came from one sample that was sequenced in a study of T cells in Graves' hyperthyroidism and ophthalmopathy. The CDR3 regions of TCR beta were amplified from RNA transcripts. During a first-round RT-PCR of the TCR CDR3, the HTBI primer set was used. A single record per CDR3 protein comes from TCRdb applying MiXCR to the multiplex PCR reads. The sample lists roughly 500,000 distinct CDR3 sequences, just over 45% occurring once. Sequenced: peripheral blood or thyroid tissue (not recorded which). Receptors were obtained from an adult woman with Graves' disease, either hyperthyroidism or ophthalmopathy (not recorded which).

The chain links TRBV29-1 to TRBJ1-5, with D perhaps TRBD1 (6 bases). CDR3 length equals 13 residues. Trimming cost V 6 bases and J 5 bases, with 14 bases left between them. The germline V gene encodes CDR1 SQVTM and CDR2 ANQGSEA. CDR3 coding DNA: TGCAGCGTCGGGCACAGGGCTCATCAGCCCCAGCATTTT. Protein sequence: CSVGHRAHQPQHF.

This clonotype was detected only once. The chain employs TRBV27 and TRBJ2-5; TRBD1 agrees at 10 bases. This CDR3 has 15 amino acids. Germline V gene data show CDR1 as MNHEY and CDR2 as SMNVEV (reference sequence). J was trimmed by 9 bases and V by 8 bases; bases with no gene match: 15. CDR3 DNA: TGTGCCAGCGGTCGGACAGGGGGTAGCAATCAGCCCCAGTACTTC. This encodes CASGRTGGSNQPQYF.

Details on this clonotype: Sequence at one end of the junction differs from germline and may be a read error. The V gene is TRBV7-8, the J gene TRBJ1-4, with 8 positions matching TRBD1. Germline V gene sequence: CDR1 SGHVS, CDR2 FQNEAQ. This CDR3 has 14 residues. The CDR3 DNA is TGTGCCAGCAGCATCGACAGGGGAACCCGAAAACTGTATTTT. As protein: CASSIDRGTRKLYF.

This clonotype has at least ten counts. This chain uses TRBV5-1 with TRBJ2-7; TRBD1 agrees at 9 bases. In germline, CDR1 is SGHRS, CDR2 YFSETQ. J gave up 4 bases and V 4 bases, and 12 bases lay outside the gene matches. The CDR3 sequence is 16 residues long. The CDR3 loop is CASSRTTGGALYEQYF. CDR3 bases: TGCGCCAGCAGCCGGACCACAGGGGGCGCTTTATACGAGCAGTACTTC.

CDR3: CSVDLAGGNEQYF. The CDR3 nucleotides are TGCAGCGTAGACCTAGCGGGAGGTAACGAGCAGTACTTC. V is TRBV29-1 and J is TRBJ2-7; 11 positions agree with TRBD2. CDR1 and CDR2 from the germline V gene are SQVTM and ANQGSEA. The length of the CDR3 is 13 residues. J gave up 5 bases and V 6 bases, and 6 bases lay outside the gene matches.

The genes are TRBV2 and TRBJ2-7; 15 nucleotides match TRBD2. Germline V gene sequence: CDR1 SNHLY, CDR2 FYNNEI. The CDR3 covers 15 residues. J was trimmed by 0 bases and V by 6 bases; bases with no gene match: 0. This CDR3 reads CASRGLAGGSYEQYF. The CDR3 bases are TGTGCCAGCAGGGGACTAGCGGGAGGCTCCTACGAGCAGTACTTC.

This clonotype appeared many times. This rearrangement joins TRBV9 to TRBJ1-1; TRBD1 aligns across 9 bases. Trimming at V came to 0 bases and at J to 4 bases, leaving 1 base not matched to a gene. Germline assignment: CDR1 SGDLS and CDR2 YYNGEE. The CDR3 consists of 14 residues. CDR3 coding DNA: TGTGCCAGCAGCGTAGAGACAGGGGGCACTGAAGCTTTCTTT. Its translation is CASSVETGGTEAFF. Full variable domain (missing parts from reference TRBV9 and TRBJ1-1): DSGVTQTPKHLITATGQRVTLRCSPRSGDLSVYWYQQSLDQGLQFLIQYYNGEERAKGNILERFSAQQFPDLHSELNLSSLELGDSALYFCASSVETGGTEAFFGQGTRLTVV.

This clonotype was counted ten times or more. The CDR3 loop reads CASSQGVGLEAFF. CDR3 nucleotide sequence: TGCGCCAGCAGCCAAGGGGTAGGACTTGAAGCTTTCTTT. The V and J genes are TRBV4-1 and TRBJ1-1, with D unresolved. The V gene's germline CDR1 is MGHRA and CDR2 YSYEKL. The CDR3 has 13 residues. Trimming shortened V by 1 base and J by 7 bases, and 10 bases separated the two germline ends.

V gene TRBV10-3 combines with J gene TRBJ2-7; 7 nucleotides align to TRBD1. Losses at the gene ends were 11 bases for V and 0 bases for J; bases not matched to a gene: 7. The CDR3 has 13 residues. The germline gives CDR1 ENHRY, CDR2 SYGVKD. The CDR3 loop reads CAAGQANSYEQYF. The CDR3 region has the DNA TGTGCCGCCGGACAGGCAAACTCCTACGAGCAGTACTTC.

V usage is TRBV2 and J usage is TRBJ2-5, with 8 positions matching TRBD2. Trimming removed 5 bases from V and 6 bases from J; junction bases left unmatched: 2. CDR1 SNHLY and CDR2 FYNNEI come from the germline V gene. This CDR3 has 12 residues. DNA of the CDR3: TGTGCCAGCAGTAGCGGGGGCCAGACCCAGTACTTC. This encodes CASSSGGQTQYF.

This chain links TRBV10-2 with TRBJ2-5; D not certain. The V end was cut by 7 bases, the J end by 5 bases, with 23 bases between. Looked up from germline, CDR1 is WSHSY and CDR2 is SAAADI. This CDR3 spans 16 amino acids. CDR3: CASKRPGQILWETQYF. In DNA, the CDR3 is TGCGCCAGCAAACGGCCGGGCCAGATCCTTTGGGAGACCCAGTACTTC.

The chain recombines TRBV24-1 with TRBJ2-5, with a weak D call TRBD2 (6 bases). CDR1 and CDR2 (germline): KGHDR, SFDVKD. The CDR3 runs to 15 residues. V lost 3 bases and J lost 2, with 12 bases in between. The CDR3 DNA is TGTGCCACCAGTGATCCGGGACTGAAACAAGAGACCCAGTACTTC. It yields the protein CATSDPGLKQETQYF.

This clonotype was counted a few times. The chain employs TRBV4-1 and TRBJ1-1; D unresolved. In germline, CDR1 is MGHRA, CDR2 YSYEKL. This CDR3 region has 19 residues. V gave up 4 bases and J gave up 1 base, with 25 bases separating them. CDR3 coding DNA: TGCGCCAGCAGCCCGCTTTTTTATAGTCACGGGGAACCGAACACTGAAGCTTTCTTT. It specifies CASSPLFYSHGEPNTEAFF.

This clonotype was seen at least ten times. The rearrangement links TRBV7-3 to TRBJ2-2; D is perhaps TRBD1 or TRBD2 (5 bases each). The germline V gene has CDR1 SGHTA and CDR2 FQGTGA. The CDR3 runs 16 residues. Deletions cut 4 bases from V and 2 bases from J, with 14 bases between. CDR3: CASSYLTGPNTGELFF. In nucleotides, the CDR3 is TGTGCCAGCAGCTACTTGACGGGACCAAACACCGGGGAGCTGTTTTTT.

To note about this clonotype: Since a much larger clone is just one base distant, this may be a read error. The CDR3, as DNA: TGTGCCAGCAGCCTCGAAGCTTCGGGCAAAAACATTCAGTACTTC. Translation gives CASSLEASGKNIQYF. V and J are TRBV9 and TRBJ2-4; D is ambiguous. Trimming shortened V by 4 bases and J by 3 bases, and 14 bases separated the two germline ends. The CDR3 runs 15 residues. Germline CDR1 SGDLS, CDR2 YYNGEE.

This clonotype was found many times. This chain links TRBV7-9 with TRBJ1-1; the D gene is possibly TRBD1 (5 bases). V lost 4 bases and J 3 bases, leaving 12 bases between the germline ends. The CDR3 totals 14 residues. CDR1 and CDR2 (germline): SEHNR, FQNEAQ (reference sequence). The CDR3 spells CASSSRDGHTEAFF. The CDR3 region has the DNA TGTGCCAGCAGCTCCCGGGACGGACACACTGAAGCTTTCTTT.

The table lists this clonotype with a count of one. This chain connects TRBV7-8 to TRBJ2-7; 12 bases fit TRBD2. V lost 10 bases, J lost 7 bases, and 11 bases stayed unmatched. Germline V gene sequence: CDR1 SGHVS, CDR2 FQNEAQ. The CDR3 contains 14 residues. Here the CDR3 DNA reads TGTGCCATCTCGAGACTAGCGGGAGAGGGGGAGCAGTACTTC. Its protein product is CAISRLAGEGEQYF.

This clonotype has ten or more counts. J is TRBJ1-2 and V is TRBV2; D is unresolved. The length of the CDR3 is 13 residues. V was pared by 1 base and J by 2 bases, with 5 bases between. Germline-derived CDR1 and CDR2 are SNHLY and FYNNEI. Written as DNA, the CDR3 is TGTGCCAGCAGTGAAGGAGAAAACTATGGCTACACCTTC. As protein: CASSEGENYGYTF.